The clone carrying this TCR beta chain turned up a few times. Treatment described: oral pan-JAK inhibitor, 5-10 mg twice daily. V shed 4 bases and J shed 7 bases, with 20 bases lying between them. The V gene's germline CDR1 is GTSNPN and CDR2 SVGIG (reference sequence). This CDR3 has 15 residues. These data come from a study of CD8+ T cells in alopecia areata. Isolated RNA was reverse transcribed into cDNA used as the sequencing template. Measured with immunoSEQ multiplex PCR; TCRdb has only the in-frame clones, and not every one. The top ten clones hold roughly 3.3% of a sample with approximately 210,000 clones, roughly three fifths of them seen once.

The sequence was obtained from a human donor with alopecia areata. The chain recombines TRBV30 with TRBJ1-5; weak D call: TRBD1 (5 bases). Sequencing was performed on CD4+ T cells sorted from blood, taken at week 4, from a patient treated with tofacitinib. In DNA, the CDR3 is TGTGCCTGGAATCCCCCGGGGGGTACAAGGCAGCCCCAGCATTTT. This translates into CAWNPPGGTRQPQHF. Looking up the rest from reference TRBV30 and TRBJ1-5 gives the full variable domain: SQTIHQWPATLVQPVGSPLSLECTVEGTSNPNLYWYRQAAGRGLQLLFYSVGIGQISSEVPQNLSASRPQDRQFILSSKKLLLSDSGFYLCAWNPPGGTRQPQHFGDGTRLSIL.